This TCR beta chain was captured in a study of OX40 agonist ivuxolimab in advanced cancers. Study-wide results and caveats: Certain nonresponders likewise exhibited a low normalized T-cell clonal expansion. On average, a greater number of expanded clones characterised CD8+ T cells relative to CD4+.

As for this clone: Its target is unknown.

Looked up from germline, CDR1 is SNHLY and CDR2 is FYNNEI. CDR3 length: 15 amino acids. Trimming left V 2 bases short and J 4 bases short, with 13 bases between. Produced via immunoSEQ multiplex PCR; TCRdb's table is partial and in-frame only. This sample has about 99,000 clones, with about 91% found just once. The gene calls are TRBV2 and TRBJ2-3; perhaps TRBD1 as D (6 bases). The sequence derives from an adult with an advanced solid tumor such as melanoma, head and neck, liver or kidney cancer. This material consisted of CD4+ or CD8+ T cells sorted from blood, taken in a trial of the OX40 agonist ivuxolimab. CDR3 DNA: TGTGCCAGCAGTGAACGCCAGGGGAGAGCAGATACGCAGTATTTT. Translation gives CASSERQGRADTQYF.